This TCR beta chain was recorded in a study of blood T cell repertoires in COVID-19. Germline trimming cut 4 bases from V and 4 bases from J; bases unmatched to any gene: 2. Per germline, CDR1 GTSNPN and CDR2 SVGIG (reference sequence). CDR3 length: 13 residues. Profiling relied on immunoSEQ multiplex PCR, and the TCRdb table lists in-frame clones only, not all of them. The sample has around 200,000 clones, about 83% seen once. The chain joins TRBV30 to TRBJ2-5; 11 bases map to TRBD1. The sample comprised peripheral blood. This TCR came from a man aged 45-60 years with active or convalescent COVID-19. Written as DNA, the CDR3 is TGTGCCTGGACCGGGACAGGGGGAGAGACCCAGTACTTC. It yields the protein CAWTGTGGETQYF.